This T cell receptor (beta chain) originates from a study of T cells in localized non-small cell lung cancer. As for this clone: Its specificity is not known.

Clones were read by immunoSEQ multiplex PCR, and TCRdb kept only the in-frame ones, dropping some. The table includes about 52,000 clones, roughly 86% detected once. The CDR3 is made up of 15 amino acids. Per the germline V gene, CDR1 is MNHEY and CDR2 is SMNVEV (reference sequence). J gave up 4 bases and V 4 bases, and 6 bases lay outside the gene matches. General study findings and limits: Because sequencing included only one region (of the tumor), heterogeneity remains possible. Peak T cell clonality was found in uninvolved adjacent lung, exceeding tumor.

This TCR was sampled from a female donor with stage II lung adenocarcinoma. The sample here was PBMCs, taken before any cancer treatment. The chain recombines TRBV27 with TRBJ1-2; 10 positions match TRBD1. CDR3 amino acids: CASSSPDRGAYGYTF. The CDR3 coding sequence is TGTGCCAGCAGTTCCCCGGACAGGGGGGCCTATGGCTACACCTTC.